The 27 T cell receptor beta chains below all came from one sample that was sequenced in a study of blood T cell repertoires in COVID-19. Libraries were prepared by immunoSEQ multiplex PCR; TCRdb keeps only in-frame clonotypes and omits some of them. The sample lists roughly 130,000 clones, roughly 80% occurring once. Sequencing was performed on peripheral blood. These receptors all stem from a woman aged 50 to 60 with acute or convalescent COVID-19.

The chain carries TRBV2 and TRBJ1-6; 7 nucleotides agree with TRBD1. The CDR3 extends over 18 amino acids. The germline gives CDR1 SNHLY, CDR2 FYNNEI. V shed 4 bases and J 6 bases; nucleotides not matched to a gene: 15. In nucleotides, the CDR3 is TGTGCCAGCAGTGCCGAGCAATACAGGGGAAGGCCTAATTCACCCCTCCACTTT. Its protein is CASSAEQYRGRPNSPLHF.

The CDR3 sequence is CASSLTDGVGQYF. Here the CDR3 DNA reads TGCGCCAGCAGCTTGACGGACGGGGTGGGGCAGTATTTT. The chain links TRBV5-1 to TRBJ2-3; a possible D gene is TRBD2 (5 bases). Trimming cost V 1 base and J 11 bases, with 14 bases left between them. Per the germline V gene, CDR1 is SGHRS and CDR2 is YFSETQ. The CDR3 is 13 residues long.

The genes are TRBV28 and TRBJ1-2, with unresolved D. Germline CDR1 reads MDHEN; CDR2 reads SYDVKM. This CDR3 spans 14 amino acids. Deletions cut 7 bases from V and 5 bases from J, with 17 bases between. This chain's CDR3 is CASKLKVGGYGYTF. The CDR3 bases are TGTGCCAGCAAGTTAAAGGTCGGAGGGTATGGCTACACCTTC.

The chain links TRBV5-6 to TRBJ2-4; the match to TRBD1 covers 10 bases. From germline, CDR1 is SGHDT and CDR2 YYEEEE. This CDR3 is built from 15 residues. The J segment lost 8 bases and the V segment lost 4 bases, leaving 9 bases of the junction unmatched. The CDR3 reads CASSLNGQGGHIQYF. The CDR3 DNA reads TGTGCCAGCAGCCTCAATGGACAGGGGGGGCACATTCAGTACTTC. Based on the CDR3 plus reference TRBV5-6 and TRBJ2-4, the full variable domain is DAGVTQSPTHLIKTRGQQVTLRCSPKSGHDTVSWYQQALGQGPQFIFQYYEEEERQRGNFPDRFSGHQFPNYSSELNVNALLLGDSALYLCASSLNGQGGHIQYFGAGTRLSVL.

V is TRBV5-6 and J is TRBJ1-2; 10 bases fit TRBD1. Trimming at V came to 4 bases and at J to 5 bases, leaving 5 bases not matched to a gene. This CDR3 is built from 14 residues. Germline values: CDR1 SGHDT, CDR2 YYEEEE. In DNA, the CDR3 is TGTGCCAGCAGCATAGGACAGGGGGGTTATGGCTACACCTTC. Translation: CASSIGQGGYGYTF. Full variable domain (outside the CDR3, taken from reference TRBV5-6 and TRBJ1-2): DAGVTQSPTHLIKTRGQQVTLRCSPKSGHDTVSWYQQALGQGPQFIFQYYEEEERQRGNFPDRFSGHQFPNYSSELNVNALLLGDSALYLCASSIGQGGYGYTFGSGTRLTVV.

The chain joins TRBV19 to TRBJ1-2, with D unclear. V was pared by 4 bases and J by 4 bases, with 16 bases between. Germline V gene lookup returns CDR1 LNHDA and CDR2 SQIVND (reference sequence). There are 15 residues in the CDR3. The CDR3 coding sequence is TGTGCCAGTAGTAGGTACGAGGGAGGCGGCTATGGCTACACCTTC. This sequence encodes CASSRYEGGGYGYTF.

The V and J genes are TRBV18 and TRBJ1-4; the match to TRBD1 covers 7 bases. V lost 3 bases, J lost 11 bases, and 6 bases stayed unmatched. Germline V CDR1 and CDR2: KGHSH, LQKENI. This CDR3 spans 13 amino acids. The CDR3 DNA follows: TGTGCCAGCTCACCGAACGACAGGGTTAAACTGTTTTTT. Protein: CASSPNDRVKLFF.

The V and J genes are TRBV3-1 (or the pseudogene TRBV3-2) and TRBJ2-2; the match to TRBD1 covers 9 bases. With V trimmed by 2 bases and J by 4 bases, 23 bases remained unmatched. The CDR3 is made up of 22 amino acids. From germline, CDR1 is LGHDT and CDR2 YNNKEL (reference sequence). The CDR3 here is CASSQRTGAWLASPRGTGELFF. The CDR3 region has the DNA TGTGCCAGCAGCCAACGGACAGGGGCATGGCTAGCAAGCCCCCGGGGCACCGGGGAGCTGTTTTTT.

This clone was observed a few times. The chain recombines TRBV7-6 with TRBJ1-6, with 9 nucleotides matching TRBD1. After removal of 5 bases from V and 9 bases from J, the junction contained 8 bases not matched to a gene. Germline V gene data show CDR1 as SGHVS and CDR2 as FNYEAQ. The CDR3 totals 15 residues. CDR3 coding DNA: TGTGCCAGCAGCCTTGAGGGACAGGGACGTTCACCCCTCCACTTT. Translating gives CASSLEGQGRSPLHF.

The chain has TRBV7-9 and TRBJ2-2; no definite D call. Germline V gives CDR1 SEHNR, CDR2 FQNEAQ (reference sequence). Trimming cost V 4 bases and J 7 bases, with 7 bases left between them. This CDR3 is 12 amino acids long. The CDR3 DNA reads TGTGCCAGCAGCTCTCACAGCGGGGAGCTGTTTTTT. Translated, it gives CASSSHSGELFF.

The chain uses TRBV18 and TRBJ1-4; possible D gene TRBD1, 6 bases. Germline CDR1 is KGHSH and CDR2 is LQKENI. The CDR3 loop spans 15 amino acids. Trimming shortened V by 6 bases and J by 8 bases, and 19 bases separated the two germline ends. Here the CDR3 DNA reads TGTGCCAGCTCTCTAGGACAGTCCCAAGGAGAAAAACTGTTTTTT. Protein: CASSLGQSQGEKLFF.

Many counts were recorded for this clone. The chain has TRBV24-1 and TRBJ2-1, with a possible D match to TRBD1 (5 bases). The V end was cut by 6 bases, the J end by 3 bases, with 8 bases between. CDR3 length: 13 residues. Germline V gene lookup returns CDR1 KGHDR and CDR2 SFDVKD. CDR3: CATSQGDYNEQFF. In nucleotides, the CDR3 is TGTGCCACCAGTCAAGGGGACTACAATGAGCAGTTCTTC.

The chain links TRBV6-1 to TRBJ1-4; a weak D match, TRBD1 (5 bases). The CDR3 runs 17 residues. V was trimmed by 4 bases and J by 3 bases, leaving 18 bases between them. Germline-derived CDR1 and CDR2 are MNHNS and SASEGT. The CDR3 sequence is CASSVGTTNVPNEKLFF. In nucleotides, the CDR3 is TGTGCCAGCAGTGTAGGGACTACAAACGTTCCTAATGAAAAACTGTTTTTT.

The chain uses TRBV3-1 (or the pseudogene TRBV3-2) and TRBJ1-2, with D uncertain. The CDR3 is made up of 13 amino acids. The germline gives CDR1 LGHDT, CDR2 YNNKEL (reference sequence). V was cut by 2 bases and J by 8 bases, with 12 bases left in between. In DNA, the CDR3 is TGTGCCAGCAGCCAAAGTACGAGAAGCGGCTACACCTTC. The encoded protein is CASSQSTRSGYTF.

The rearrangement uses TRBV6-5 and TRBJ2-7, with D possibly matching TRBD1 (8 bases). The germline CDR1 and CDR2 sequences are MNHEY and SVGAGI. V was cut by 6 bases and J by 4 bases, with 16 bases left in between. This CDR3 contains 14 residues. The CDR3 nucleotides read TGTGCCAGCAGCCCGAACAGGGGGGGGTACGAGCAGTACTTC. This translates into CASSPNRGGYEQYF.

The count of this clone is one. The rearrangement links TRBV7-9 to TRBJ1-2; D gene uncertain. The CDR3 runs 13 residues. Germline V CDR1 and CDR2: SEHNR, FQNEAQ (reference sequence). Trimming took 3 bases from V and 4 from J, leaving 9 bases between them. The chain's CDR3 is CASSLQNIYGYTF. The DNA for the CDR3 is TGTGCCAGCAGCTTGCAGAATATCTATGGCTACACCTTC.

The genes are TRBV18 and TRBJ2-1; 7 nucleotides align to TRBD1. The germline gives CDR1 KGHSH, CDR2 LQKENI. V gave up 4 bases and J gave up 4 bases; unmatched junction bases: 13. This CDR3 is built from 17 residues. CDR3 coding DNA: TGTGCCAGCTCACGGGGAACGGACAGGAGAGGGTACAATGAGCAGTTCTTC. Its translation: CASSRGTDRRGYNEQFF.

The rearrangement links TRBV7-3 to TRBJ1-1; D possibly corresponds to TRBD1 (5 bases). In germline, CDR1 is SGHTA, CDR2 FQGTGA. V lost 1 base and J lost 5, with 11 bases in between. The CDR3 covers 14 residues. This chain's CDR3 is CASSLMGRGTEAFF. CDR3 nucleotide sequence: TGTGCCAGCAGCTTAATGGGACGGGGGACTGAAGCTTTCTTT. Drawing the rest from reference TRBV7-3 and TRBJ1-1, the complete variable domain is GAGVSQTPSNKVTEKGKYVELRCDPISGHTALYWYRQSLGQGPEFLIYFQGTGAADDSGLPNDRFFAVRPEGSVSTLKIQRTERGDSAVYLCASSLMGRGTEAFFGQGTRLTVV.

As DNA, the CDR3 is TGTGCCAGCAGCTTTGACAGCGATCAGCCCCAGCATTTT. Translating it yields CASSFDSDQPQHF. The chain combines TRBV7-2 with TRBJ1-5, with D possibly matching TRBD1 (5 bases). Trimming pared 3 bases from V and 5 bases from J, leaving 8 bases between. CDR1 and CDR2 (germline): SGHTA, FQGNSA. There are 13 residues in the CDR3.

The chain employs TRBV14 and TRBJ2-7; 7 bases agree with TRBD1. Germline CDR1 reads SGHDN; CDR2 reads FVKESK. The CDR3 is made up of 13 amino acids. V dropped 4 bases and J dropped 5; count of bases not matched to a gene: 5. This CDR3 is CASSLAGGNEQYF. In nucleotides, the CDR3 is TGTGCCAGCAGCCTCGCAGGGGGAAACGAGCAGTACTTC. The full variable domain, in which reference TRBV14 and TRBJ2-7 provide the parts outside the CDR3, is EAGVTQFPSHSVIEKGQTVTLRCDPISGHDNLYWYRRVMGKEIKFLLHFVKESKQDESGMPNNRFLAERTGGTYSTLKVQPAELEDSGVYFCASSLAGGNEQYFGPGTRLTVT.

DNA of the CDR3: TGTGCCAGCAGCTCAGACAGGGGTCCCTACGAGCAGTACTTC. This sequence encodes CASSSDRGPYEQYF. V usage is TRBV7-8 and J usage is TRBJ2-7, with 8 bases identical to TRBD1. The CDR3 totals 14 residues. V was pared by 4 bases and J by 2 bases, with 4 bases of the junction left unmatched. CDR1 is SGHVS and CDR2 is FQNEAQ in the germline V gene.

The chain couples TRBV6-1 to TRBJ1-1, with unresolved D. V lost 2 bases to trimming and J lost 1 base, with 8 bases between them. CDR1 is MNHNS and CDR2 is SASEGT in the germline V gene. The CDR3 consists of 14 residues. CDR3 sequence: CASSEFNPNTEAFF. DNA of the CDR3: TGTGCCAGCAGTGAATTTAATCCGAACACTGAAGCTTTCTTT.

The V call is TRBV19, the J call TRBJ1-3; unclear D gene. The V end was cut by 3 bases, the J end by 2 bases, with 8 bases between. This CDR3 region has 14 residues. Looked up from germline, CDR1 is LNHDA and CDR2 is SQIVND (reference sequence). In nucleotides, the CDR3 is TGTGCCAGTAGTATCATAACAGCTGGAAACACCATATATTTT. Protein product: CASSIITAGNTIYF.

This sequence joins TRBV4-1 and TRBJ2-7; possibly TRBD2 for D (6 bases). This CDR3 has 13 residues. Germline CDR1 MGHRA, CDR2 YSYEKL. The V end lost 4 bases, the J end lost 7 bases, and 14 bases lay between the germline ends. For the CDR3, the DNA is TGCGCCAGCAGCCGCCAGACTAGTCTGGAGCAGTACTTC. As protein: CASSRQTSLEQYF.

The rearrangement uses TRBV6-6 and TRBJ1-2; 12 nucleotides agree with TRBD1. The length of the CDR3 is 16 residues. Germline values: CDR1 MNHNY, CDR2 SVGAGI (reference sequence). J was trimmed by 7 bases and V by 5 bases; bases with no gene match: 11. The CDR3 protein is CASSRRPGQGAVGYTF. CDR3 DNA sequence: TGTGCCAGCAGTCGACGGCCGGGACAGGGGGCGGTTGGCTACACCTTC.

In this sample, this clone turned up once. The chain has TRBV6-5 and TRBJ2-7; D may be TRBD1 (5 bases). Trimming removed 2 bases at V and 3 bases at J, with 5 bases between. The CDR3 covers 12 residues. CDR1 is MNHEY and CDR2 is SVGAGI in the germline V gene. CDR3 DNA sequence: TGTGCCAGCAGTTACAGGGGCTACGAGCAGTACTTC. This sequence encodes CASSYRGYEQYF.

The chain uses TRBV3-1 (or the pseudogene TRBV3-2) and TRBJ2-3, with 8 positions matching TRBD2. The germline gives CDR1 LGHDT, CDR2 YNNKEL (reference sequence). This CDR3 has 15 amino acids. V lost 4 bases and J lost 4; bases outside the gene matches: 7. In nucleotides, the CDR3 is TGTGCCAGCAGCCCCTCGGGGGGGCCGGCAGATACGCAGTATTTT. This gives the protein CASSPSGGPADTQYF.